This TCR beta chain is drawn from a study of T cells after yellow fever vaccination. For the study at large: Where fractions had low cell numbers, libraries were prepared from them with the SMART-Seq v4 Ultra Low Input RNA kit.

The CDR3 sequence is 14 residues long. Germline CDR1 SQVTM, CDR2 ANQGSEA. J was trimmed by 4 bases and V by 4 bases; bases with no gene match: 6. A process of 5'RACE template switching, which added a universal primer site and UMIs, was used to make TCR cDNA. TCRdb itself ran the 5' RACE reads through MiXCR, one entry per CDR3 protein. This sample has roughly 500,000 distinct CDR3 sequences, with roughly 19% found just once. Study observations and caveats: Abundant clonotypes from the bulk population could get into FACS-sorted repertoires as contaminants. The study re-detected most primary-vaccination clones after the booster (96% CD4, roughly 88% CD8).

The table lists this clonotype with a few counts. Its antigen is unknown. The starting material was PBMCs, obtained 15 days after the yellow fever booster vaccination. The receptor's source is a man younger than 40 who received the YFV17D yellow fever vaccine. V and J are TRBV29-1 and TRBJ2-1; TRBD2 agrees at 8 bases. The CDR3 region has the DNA TGCAGCGTTGGGGGCGGGAGGTTATACAATGAGCAGTTCTTC. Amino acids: CSVGGGRLYNEQFF.